These T cell receptor beta chains were read from a single sample in a study of blood T cell repertoires in COVID-19. Some clones are missing from TCRdb's copy, which holds only in-frame ones; the method was immunoSEQ multiplex PCR. The sample carries fewer than 250,000 clones, more than 60% recorded once. The material sequenced was peripheral blood. These receptors all come from a woman in her 50s with acute or convalescent COVID-19. CDR3s include the opening cysteine and the closing phenylalanine or tryptophan. Fields, in order: clone size, V gene, J gene, CDR3 length, D gene, CDR3 DNA, CDR3 protein. A D gene is named only where the DNA matches it firmly. Only part of the rows carry a size: once, few, many, or a class if the clone is expanded.

>NA|TRBV11-2|TRBJ1-6|14|TRBD1
TGTGCCAGCAGCTCGCGACAGGGAAATTCACCCCTCCACTTT
CASSSRQGNSPLHF
>NA|TRBV24-1|TRBJ1-1|12|TRBD1
TGTGCCACCAGGGGACAGGGAGTTGAAGCTTTCTTT
CATRGQGVEAFF
>few|TRBV5-6|TRBJ2-2|17|NA
TGTGCCAGCAGCCCCTCCCTAGCGCTCCCGAACACCGGGGAGCTGTTTTTT
CASSPSLALPNTGELFF
>NA|TRBV15|TRBJ1-4|13|NA
TGTGCCACGAGGACAGCCAGTAATGAAAAACTGTTTTTT
CATRTASNEKLFF
>NA|TRBV7-9|TRBJ2-1|18|TRBD2
TGTGCCAGCAGCCATAACCCCAGGGCGACTAGCGCCTACAATGAGCAGTTCTTC
CASSHNPRATSAYNEQFF
>NA|TRBV6-5|TRBJ2-5|14|NA
TGTGCCAGCACCCCTCAGGGGCAACGAGGGACCCAGTACTTC
CASTPQGQRGTQYF
>NA|TRBV6-5|TRBJ1-2|15|TRBD1
TGTGCCAGCAGTTCCGGGACAGGGGGCAACTATGGCTACACCTTC
CASSSGTGGNYGYTF
>NA|TRBV18|TRBJ1-3|15|TRBD1
TGTGCCAGCTCACCCGACAGGGTCGCTGGAAACACCATATATTTT
CASSPDRVAGNTIYF
>NA|TRBV2|TRBJ1-4|15|NA
TGTGCCAGCAGGCCACAGGGAGGGGGTGGCGAAAAACTGTTTTTT
CASRPQGGGGEKLFF
>NA|TRBV7-7|TRBJ2-5|14|NA
TGTGCTAGCAGCTCTCAGGGAAGGCAAGAGACCCAGTACTTC
CASSSQGRQETQYF
>few|TRBV28|TRBJ2-7|15|TRBD2
TGTGCCAGCAGTTTATCCGGGAGGGCCTCCCACGAGCAGTACTTC
CASSLSGRASHEQYF
>NA|TRBV4-2|TRBJ1-1|15|NA
TGTGCCAGCAGCCCTCCCGGAGGGCGAGACACTGAAGCTTTCTTT
CASSPPGGRDTEAFF
>NA|TRBV11-2|TRBJ1-4|14|NA
TGTGCCAGCACCAAGTACGCGGGTGGGGAAAAACTGTTTTTT
CASTKYAGGEKLFF
>NA|TRBV7-2|TRBJ1-2|12|NA
TGTGCCAGCAGCTCCAGGGGTTTGGGCTACACCTTC
CASSSRGLGYTF
>NA|TRBV5-4|TRBJ2-7|16|TRBD2
TGTGCCAGCAGCTCCAACCCACTAGCGGGAGCCTACGAGCAGTACTTC
CASSSNPLAGAYEQYF